Listed below are T cell receptor beta chains from one sample, sequenced in a study of T cell repertoires and leukemia-associated antigens. The antigens these receptors bind are not known. TCRdb re-derived calls from the 5' RACE reads in MiXCR, one entry per CDR3 protein. The top ten hold 27% of the sample, which has about 10,000 distinct CDR3 sequences, roughly 43% seen once. Sequences were obtained from CD3+ T cells sorted from blood and cultured. These receptors originate from a female donor in good health. The CDR3 runs from the conserved cysteine through the conserved F or W. D genes are given only for firm matches. Rows may omit the clone size; those that give it use once, few, many or a size class.

d_call	clone_size	v_call	j_call	cdr3_nt	cdr3_aa
TRBD2	many	TRBV10-3	TRBJ2-3	TGTGCCATCAGGAGAGCGGGAGAAGGAAATACGCAGTATTTT	CAIRRAGEGNTQYF
.	.	TRBV18	TRBJ2-6	TGTGCCAGCTCACCACCACAGGGTGGGTCTGGGGCCAACGTCCTGACTTTC	CASSPPQGGSGANVLTF
.	.	TRBV18	TRBJ2-1	TGTGCCAGCTCACTCGACAGCACAGATACGCAGTTCTTC	CASSLDSTDTQFF
.	.	TRBV14	TRBJ2-7	TGTGCCAGCAGCCAAGAGTTAGCGGATACTTACGAGCAGTACTTC	CASSQELADTYEQYF
.	.	TRBV29-1	TRBJ2-5	TGCAGCGTTGAACTTAGGGAGACCCAGTACTTC	CSVELRETQYF
TRBD1	once	TRBV5-1	TRBJ1-4	TGCGCCCGCGGCCCGCGACAGGGGGATGAAAAACTGTTTTTT	CARGPRQGDEKLFF
.	medium-sized	TRBV7-9	TRBJ2-5	TGTGCCAGCAGCCTAGCTAGAAAAGACCAAGAGACCCAGTACTTC	CASSLARKDQETQYF
TRBD1	few	TRBV28	TRBJ2-3	TGTGCCAGCAGACTCGGGACAGGGCACACAGATACGCAGTATTTT	CASRLGTGHTDTQYF
.	.	TRBV6-4	TRBJ1-1	TGTGCCAGCACCGATGGGGATAGTGAAGCTTTCTTT	CASTDGDSEAFF
.	many	TRBV19	TRBJ2-7	TGTGCCAGTAGTATACGGGGGGCGCAGATTGGAGGCTACGAGCAGTACTTC	CASSIRGAQIGGYEQYF
.	.	TRBV28	TRBJ2-1	TGTGCCAGCAGCTTGTCTCAGGGGATCCAGTTCTTC	CASSLSQGIQFF
.	.	TRBV12-3/TRBV12-4	TRBJ2-1	TGTGCCAGCAGTCCACCGGGACGTTTCTACGATGAGCAGTTCTTC	CASSPPGRFYDEQFF
TRBD1	.	TRBV12-3/TRBV12-4	TRBJ2-1	TGTGCCAGCAAAGGGACAGGGAGGAATACGGTTTACAATGAGCAGTTCTTC	CASKGTGRNTVYNEQFF
.	medium-sized	TRBV10-3	TRBJ2-2	TGTGCCATCAGTGACGGTGGGACCGGGGAGCTGTTTTTT	CAISDGGTGELFF
.	medium-sized	TRBV29-1	TRBJ2-2	TGCAGCGCCCCCAGGGGGGGATCGAACACCGGGGAGCTGTTTTTT	CSAPRGGSNTGELFF
.	.	TRBV12-3/TRBV12-4	TRBJ2-7	TGTGCCAGCAGTTTAGGGGGACACGCCCACGAGCAGTACTTT	CASSLGGHAHEQYF
.	medium-sized	TRBV12-3/TRBV12-4	TRBJ1-5	TGTGCCAGCAGTTTATCGCAGAATAATCAACCCCAGCATTTT	CASSLSQNNQPQHF
.	once	TRBV19	TRBJ2-7	TGTGCCAGTAGTATGGCCGCGCAGGGCGAGCGGTACTTC	CASSMAAQGERYF
.	.	TRBV28	TRBJ1-5	TGTGCCAGCAGTTTGCTCCCCCCGGGGGGTTCCCAGCATTTT	CASSLLPPGGSQHF
TRBD2	few	TRBV29-1	TRBJ2-3	TGCAGCGTAAAGCGGGGCCTCACAGATACGCAGTATTTT	CSVKRGLTDTQYF
.	many	TRBV4-2	TRBJ2-3	TGTGCCAGCAGCCGTACGGCGGTGGGGGATACGCAGTATTTT	CASSRTAVGDTQYF
.	many	TRBV15	TRBJ2-2	TGTGCCACCAGCGATGGCCTCATTCTCAGAAGAAACGGGGAGCTGTTTTTT	CATSDGLILRRNGELFF
.	.	TRBV5-1	TRBJ2-1	TGCGCCAGCAGCAGCCAAATATCCTACAATGAGCAGTTCTTC	CASSSQISYNEQFF
TRBD2	.	TRBV5-1	TRBJ2-7	TGCGCCAGCAGCTTGTCGCTAGCGGGAGATCCAGGGCAGTACTTC	CASSLSLAGDPGQYF
TRBD2	.	TRBV12-3/TRBV12-4	TRBJ2-1	TGTGCCAGCAGTTACACTAGCGGGCTCAGAAATGAGCAGTTCTTC	CASSYTSGLRNEQFF
.	few	TRBV7-9	TRBJ1-2	TGTGCCAGCAGCCCTACCGGGCCTATCACGCGGGGTTACACCTTC	CASSPTGPITRGYTF
TRBD1	medium-sized	TRBV5-1	TRBJ2-1	TGCGCCAGCAGCTTCTCCGGGACAGGGCAAAGGGAGCAGTTCTTC	CASSFSGTGQREQFF
TRBD1	many	TRBV24-1	TRBJ2-4	TGTGCCACCAGTGATAATACCGGGACAGGGTTAAACATTCAGTACTTC	CATSDNTGTGLNIQYF
TRBD2	.	TRBV29-1	TRBJ2-1	TGCAGCGTTGAGGGGGGAGGGCGGAGTGAGCAGTTCTTC	CSVEGGGRSEQFF
TRBD1	.	TRBV11-2	TRBJ2-2	TGTGCCAGCAGAGCGATCCGTGGGACAGGCCCCGTTTCGAACACCGGGGAGCTGTTTTTT	CASRAIRGTGPVSNTGELFF
.	.	TRBV6-5	TRBJ2-7	TGTGCCTGCAGTTACCCGGGGACGGAGAAGCAGTACTTC	CACSYPGTEKQYF
.	few	TRBV30	TRBJ2-1	TGTGCCTGGAGTGCCGCAGAGGAGAACAATGAGCAGTTCTTC	CAWSAAEENNEQFF
.	once	TRBV5-1	TRBJ2-1	TGCGCCAGCAGCTTACATCCGGGACGGGTGGGGGGTGAGCAGTTCTTC	CASSLHPGRVGGEQFF
.	medium-sized	TRBV7-6	TRBJ1-1	TGTGCCAGCAGCCGACACAGGAACACTGAAGCTTTCTTT	CASSRHRNTEAFF
TRBD2	.	TRBV7-9	TRBJ2-3	TGTGCCAGCAGCCCCGGGAGGACTAGGGCGGGAGAAGGTATGCAGTATTTT	CASSPGRTRAGEGMQYF
.	.	TRBV4-1	TRBJ2-5	TGCGCCAGCAGCCAGACCCAGGGGTCGCGAGAGACCCAGTACTTC	CASSQTQGSRETQYF
.	.	TRBV5-5	TRBJ2-7	TGTGCCAGCAGCTCGGGGGGCAGGTACGAGCAGTACTTC	CASSSGGRYEQYF
.	.	TRBV10-3	TRBJ1-2	TGTGCCATCAGTGATACAGGGCTGGCTAACTATGGCTACACCTTC	CAISDTGLANYGYTF
TRBD1	few	TRBV19	TRBJ2-4	TGTGCCAATTCAGGGGGTTACCTAGCCAAAAACATTCAGTACTTC	CANSGGYLAKNIQYF
TRBD1	many	TRBV27	TRBJ2-1	TGTGCCAGCATTGCGCAGGGGGCGACTTACTTTAGCTCCTACAATGAGCAGTTCTTC	CASIAQGATYFSSYNEQFF
TRBD1	.	TRBV20-1	TRBJ2-1	TGCAGTGCGGGTCGACAGGGACCCTACAATGAGCAGTTCTTC	CSAGRQGPYNEQFF
.	few	TRBV29-1	TRBJ2-1	TGCAGCGCCATGTCGGGTAGCTCCTACAATGAGCAGTTCTTC	CSAMSGSSYNEQFF
TRBD2	.	TRBV6-5	TRBJ2-3	TGTGCCAGCAGTCGCGGACTAGCGGGAGACGGAGATACGCAGTATTTT	CASSRGLAGDGDTQYF
.	.	TRBV12-3/TRBV12-4	TRBJ1-4	TGTGCCAGCAGTTTTTCGTCAACTAATGAAAAACTGTTTTTT	CASSFSSTNEKLFF
.	.	TRBV20-1	TRBJ1-1	TGCAGTGCTAGACCCCCATCTATGAACACTGAAGCTTTCTTT	CSARPPSMNTEAFF
TRBD1	.	TRBV5-1	TRBJ1-2	TGCGCCAGCAGCCTAGAGACAGGGCGCAACTATGGCTACACCTTC	CASSLETGRNYGYTF
TRBD1	.	TRBV6-5	TRBJ1-3	TGTGCCAGCAGTTACAGACGACAGGGGTGGGGAAACACCATATATTTT	CASSYRRQGWGNTIYF
TRBD1	few	TRBV5-5	TRBJ1-1	TGTGCCAGCAGCTCCCGACAGGGGCTTTTGCACACTGAAGCTTTCTTT	CASSSRQGLLHTEAFF
.	medium-sized	TRBV20-1	TRBJ2-3	TGCAGTGCTAGCATGGACAACACAGATACGCAGTATTTT	CSASMDNTDTQYF
TRBD2	.	TRBV20-1	TRBJ2-1	TGCAGTGCTACGTCGCTGGGACTAGCGGGATTGGATGAGCAGTTCTTC	CSATSLGLAGLDEQFF
TRBD2	.	TRBV20-1	TRBJ2-1	TGCAGTGCTAGTCCCCTAGCGGGAGTGGTAAATGAGCAGTTCTTC	CSASPLAGVVNEQFF
TRBD1	many	TRBV28	TRBJ1-5	TGTGCCAGCAGTGAGACAGGGTGGGATAATAGCAATCAGCCCCAGCATTTT	CASSETGWDNSNQPQHF
TRBD2	once	TRBV6-2/TRBV6-3	TRBJ2-1	TGTGCCAGCAGTTACTCAGCGGGAGAGGGGGATGAGCAGTTCTTC	CASSYSAGEGDEQFF
TRBD1	many	TRBV6-5	TRBJ1-1	TGTGCCAGCAGTTACTCGAGAGATGGACAGGGGGCGGCTGGGGAAGCTTTCTTT	CASSYSRDGQGAAGEAFF
.	many	TRBV20-1	TRBJ2-7	TGCAGTGCCGCCCCCCCCGGTGGAGCCTACGAGCAGTACTTC	CSAAPPGGAYEQYF